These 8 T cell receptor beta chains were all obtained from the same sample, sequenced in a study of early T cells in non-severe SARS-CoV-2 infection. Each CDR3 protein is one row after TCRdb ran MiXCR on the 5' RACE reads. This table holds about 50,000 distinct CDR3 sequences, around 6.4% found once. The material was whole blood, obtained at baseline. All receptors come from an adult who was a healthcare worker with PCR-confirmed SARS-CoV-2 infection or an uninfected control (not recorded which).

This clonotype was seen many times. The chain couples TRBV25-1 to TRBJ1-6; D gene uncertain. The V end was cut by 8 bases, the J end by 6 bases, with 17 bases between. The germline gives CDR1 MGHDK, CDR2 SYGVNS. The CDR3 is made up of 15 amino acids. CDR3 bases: TGTGCCAGCCACCCTCGCGGCAGGAGTAATTCACCCCTCCACTTT. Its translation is CASHPRGRSNSPLHF.

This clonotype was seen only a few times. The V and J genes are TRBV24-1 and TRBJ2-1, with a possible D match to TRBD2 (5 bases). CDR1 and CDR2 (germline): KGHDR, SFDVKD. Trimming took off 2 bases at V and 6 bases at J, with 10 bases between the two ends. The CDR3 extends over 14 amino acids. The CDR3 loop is CATSDSRVRNEQFF. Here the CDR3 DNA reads TGTGCCACCAGTGATTCGAGGGTCCGCAATGAGCAGTTCTTC.

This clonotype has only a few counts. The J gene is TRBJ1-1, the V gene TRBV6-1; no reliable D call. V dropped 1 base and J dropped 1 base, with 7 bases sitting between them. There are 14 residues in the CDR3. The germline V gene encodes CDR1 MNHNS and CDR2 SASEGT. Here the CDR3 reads CASSEGTENTEAFF. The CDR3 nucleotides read TGTGCCAGCAGTGAAGGGACGGAGAACACTGAAGCTTTCTTT.

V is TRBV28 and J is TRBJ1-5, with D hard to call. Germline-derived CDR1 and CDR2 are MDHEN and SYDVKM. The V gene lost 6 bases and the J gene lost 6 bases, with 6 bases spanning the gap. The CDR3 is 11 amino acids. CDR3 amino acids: CASSSIQPQHF. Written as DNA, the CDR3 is TGTGCCAGCAGCTCTATTCAGCCCCAGCATTTT.

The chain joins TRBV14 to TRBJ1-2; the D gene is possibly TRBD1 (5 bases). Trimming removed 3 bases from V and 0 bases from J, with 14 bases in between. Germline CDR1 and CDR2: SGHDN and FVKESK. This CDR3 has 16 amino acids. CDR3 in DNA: TGTGCCAGCAGCCACTCCGGGGGATCAGCTAACTATGGCTACACCTTC. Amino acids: CASSHSGGSANYGYTF.

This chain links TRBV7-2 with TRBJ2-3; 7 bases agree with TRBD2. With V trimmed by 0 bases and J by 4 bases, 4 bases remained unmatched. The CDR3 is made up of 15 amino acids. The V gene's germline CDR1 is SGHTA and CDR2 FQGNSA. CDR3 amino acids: CASSLAGGPADTQYF. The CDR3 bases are TGTGCCAGCAGCTTAGCGGGAGGGCCAGCAGATACGCAGTATTTT.

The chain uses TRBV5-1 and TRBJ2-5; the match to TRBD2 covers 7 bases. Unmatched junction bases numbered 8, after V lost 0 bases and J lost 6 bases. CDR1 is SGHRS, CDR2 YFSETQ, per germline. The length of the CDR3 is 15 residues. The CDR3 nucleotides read TGCGCCAGCAGCTTGGATGGGGGGGACGAGCAGACCCAGTACTTC. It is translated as CASSLDGGDEQTQYF.

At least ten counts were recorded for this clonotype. The CDR3 sequence: CASSYTQGIKADSPLHF. CDR3 nucleotides: TGTGCCAGCAGTTACACCCAGGGAATTAAGGCTGATTCACCCCTCCACTTT. The chain recombines TRBV6-6 with TRBJ1-6, with D maybe TRBD1 (5 bases). Trimming cost V 2 bases and J 8 bases, with 19 bases left between them. From germline, CDR1 is MNHNY and CDR2 SVGAGI (reference sequence). This CDR3 spans 17 amino acids.